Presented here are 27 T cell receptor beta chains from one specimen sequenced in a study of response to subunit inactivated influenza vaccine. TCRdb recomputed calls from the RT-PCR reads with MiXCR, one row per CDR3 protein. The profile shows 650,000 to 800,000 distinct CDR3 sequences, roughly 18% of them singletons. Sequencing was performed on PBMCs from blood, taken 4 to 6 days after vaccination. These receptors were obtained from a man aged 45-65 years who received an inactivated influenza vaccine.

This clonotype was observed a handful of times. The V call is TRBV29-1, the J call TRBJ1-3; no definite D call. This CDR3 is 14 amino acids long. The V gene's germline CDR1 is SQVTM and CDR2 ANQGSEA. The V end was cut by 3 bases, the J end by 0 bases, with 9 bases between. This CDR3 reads CSVEPRLSGNTIYF. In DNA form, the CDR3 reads TGCAGCGTTGAGCCAAGGCTCTCTGGAAACACCATATATTTT.

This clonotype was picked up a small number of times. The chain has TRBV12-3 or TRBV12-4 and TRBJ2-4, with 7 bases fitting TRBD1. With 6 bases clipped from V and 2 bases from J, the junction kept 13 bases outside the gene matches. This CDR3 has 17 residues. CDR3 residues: CASSQAATGFPKNIQYF. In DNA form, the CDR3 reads TGTGCCAGCAGCCAAGCTGCGACAGGGTTTCCCAAAAACATTCAGTACTTC.

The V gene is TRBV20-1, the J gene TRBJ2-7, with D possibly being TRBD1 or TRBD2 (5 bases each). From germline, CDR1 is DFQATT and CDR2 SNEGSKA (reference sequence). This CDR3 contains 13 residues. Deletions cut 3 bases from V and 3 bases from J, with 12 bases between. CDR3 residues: CSASMPGSYEQYF. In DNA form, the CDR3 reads TGCAGTGCTAGTATGCCAGGGAGCTACGAGCAGTACTTC.

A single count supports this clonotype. The CDR3 here is CASSLGTGLLLDEQFF. In DNA form, the CDR3 reads TGCGCCAGCAGCTTAGGAACAGGCCTACTACTCGATGAGCAGTTCTTC. The gene calls are TRBV5-1 and TRBJ2-1, with D maybe TRBD1 (5 bases). CDR1 and CDR2 from the germline V gene are SGHRS and YFSETQ. V was clipped by 2 bases and J by 8 bases, with 20 bases between them. The CDR3 runs 16 residues.

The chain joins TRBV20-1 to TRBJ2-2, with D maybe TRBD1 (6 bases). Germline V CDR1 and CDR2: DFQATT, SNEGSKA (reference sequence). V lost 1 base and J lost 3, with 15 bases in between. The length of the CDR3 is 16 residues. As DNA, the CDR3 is TGCAGTGCTAGAGCACCGGGGACACCATACACCGGGGAGCTGTTTTTT. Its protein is CSARAPGTPYTGELFF.

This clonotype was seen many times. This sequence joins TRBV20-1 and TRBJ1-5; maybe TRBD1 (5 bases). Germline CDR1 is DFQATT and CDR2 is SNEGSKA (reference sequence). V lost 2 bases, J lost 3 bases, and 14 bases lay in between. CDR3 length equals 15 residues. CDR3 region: CSARLRDRYNQPQHF. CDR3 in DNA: TGCAGTGCTAGACTCCGCGACAGATACAATCAGCCCCAGCATTTT.

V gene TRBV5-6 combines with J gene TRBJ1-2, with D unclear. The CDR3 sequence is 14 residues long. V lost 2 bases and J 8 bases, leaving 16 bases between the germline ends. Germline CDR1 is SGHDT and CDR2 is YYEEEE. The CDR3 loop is CASSFGQNLWGYTF. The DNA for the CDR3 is TGTGCCAGCAGCTTCGGGCAGAACCTTTGGGGCTACACCTTC.

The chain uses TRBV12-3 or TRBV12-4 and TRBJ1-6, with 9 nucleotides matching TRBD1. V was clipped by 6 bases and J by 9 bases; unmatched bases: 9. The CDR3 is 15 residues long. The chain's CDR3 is CASSSSDRGGSPLHF. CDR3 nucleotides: TGTGCCAGCAGCTCATCAGACAGGGGGGGTTCACCCCTCCACTTT.

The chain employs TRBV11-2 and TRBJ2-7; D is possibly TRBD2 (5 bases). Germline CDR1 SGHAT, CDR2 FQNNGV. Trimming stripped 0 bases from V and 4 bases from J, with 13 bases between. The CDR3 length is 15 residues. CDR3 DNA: TGTGCCAGCAGCTTAGACTCCCCTAGCAGATACGAGCAGTACTTC. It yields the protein CASSLDSPSRYEQYF.

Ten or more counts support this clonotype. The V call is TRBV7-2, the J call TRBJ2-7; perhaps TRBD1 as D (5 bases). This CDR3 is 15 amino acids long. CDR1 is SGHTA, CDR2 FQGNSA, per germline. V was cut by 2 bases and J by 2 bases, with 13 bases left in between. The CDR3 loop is CASSLSRGSTYEQYF. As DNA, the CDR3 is TGTGCCAGCAGCTTAAGTAGGGGTTCAACCTACGAGCAGTACTTC. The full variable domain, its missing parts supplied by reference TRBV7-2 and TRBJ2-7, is GAGVSQSPSNKVTEKGKDVELRCDPISGHTALYWYRQSLGQGLEFLIYFQGNSAPDKSGLPSDRFSAERTGGSVSTLTIQRTQQEDSAVYLCASSLSRGSTYEQYFGPGTRLTVT.

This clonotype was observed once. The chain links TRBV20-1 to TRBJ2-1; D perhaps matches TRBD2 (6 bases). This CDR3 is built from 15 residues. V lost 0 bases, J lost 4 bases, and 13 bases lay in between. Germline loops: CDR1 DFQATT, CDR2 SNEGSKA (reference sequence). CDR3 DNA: TGCAGTGCTAGAGATGGGCGGGGTAGTTACAATGAGCAGTTCTTC. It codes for CSARDGRGSYNEQFF.

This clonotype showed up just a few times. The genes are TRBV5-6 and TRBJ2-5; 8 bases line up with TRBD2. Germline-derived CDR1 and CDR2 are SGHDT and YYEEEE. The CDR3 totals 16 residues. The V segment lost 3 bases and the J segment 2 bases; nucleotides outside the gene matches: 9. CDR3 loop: CASSSTRLAFQETQYF. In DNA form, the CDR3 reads TGTGCCAGCAGCTCCACCAGACTAGCGTTTCAAGAGACCCAGTACTTC.

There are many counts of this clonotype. This chain's CDR3 is CASSQDYGKNQPQHF. For the CDR3, the DNA is TGCGCCAGCAGCCAAGATTACGGAAAGAATCAGCCCCAGCATTTT. The rearrangement uses TRBV4-3 and TRBJ1-5; D gene ambiguous. Deletions cut 0 bases from V and 4 bases from J, with 10 bases between. Germline loops: CDR1 LGHNA, CDR2 YSLEER. This CDR3 has 15 amino acids.

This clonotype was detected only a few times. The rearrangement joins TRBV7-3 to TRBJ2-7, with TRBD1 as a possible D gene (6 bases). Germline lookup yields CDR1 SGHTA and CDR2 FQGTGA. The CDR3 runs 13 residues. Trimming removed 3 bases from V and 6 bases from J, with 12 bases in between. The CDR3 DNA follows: TGTGCCAGCAGCTTTACAGGGCTGGGCGAGCAGTACTTC. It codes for CASSFTGLGEQYF.

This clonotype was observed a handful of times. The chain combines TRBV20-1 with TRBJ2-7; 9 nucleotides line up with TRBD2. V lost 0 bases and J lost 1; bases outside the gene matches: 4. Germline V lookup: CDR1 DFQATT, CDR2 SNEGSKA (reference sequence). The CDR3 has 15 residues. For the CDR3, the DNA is TGCAGTGCTAGAGATGCGCTAGCGGGATCCTACGAGCAGTACTTC. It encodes CSARDALAGSYEQYF.

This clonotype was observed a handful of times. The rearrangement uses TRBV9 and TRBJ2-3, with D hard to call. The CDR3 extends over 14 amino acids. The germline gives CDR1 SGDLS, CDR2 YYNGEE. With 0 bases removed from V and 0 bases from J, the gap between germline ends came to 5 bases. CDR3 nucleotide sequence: TGTGCCAGCAGCGTAGGTGTCAGCACAGATACGCAGTATTTT. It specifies CASSVGVSTDTQYF.

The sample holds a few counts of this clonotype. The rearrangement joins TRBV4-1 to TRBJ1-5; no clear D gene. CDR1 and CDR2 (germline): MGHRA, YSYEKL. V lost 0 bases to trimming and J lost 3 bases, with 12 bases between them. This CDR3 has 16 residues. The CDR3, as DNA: TGCGCCAGCAGCCAAGATCGTGACGGTTACAATCAGCCCCAGCATTTT. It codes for CASSQDRDGYNQPQHF.

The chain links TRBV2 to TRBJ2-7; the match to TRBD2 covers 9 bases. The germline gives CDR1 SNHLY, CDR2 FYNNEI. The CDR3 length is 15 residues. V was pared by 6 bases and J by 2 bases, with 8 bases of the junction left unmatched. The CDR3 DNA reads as TGTGCCAGCAGAGGAGCGGGGGGTCTACCCTACGAGCAGTACTTC. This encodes CASRGAGGLPYEQYF. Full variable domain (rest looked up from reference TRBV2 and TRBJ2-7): EPEVTQTPSHQVTQMGQEVILRCVPISNHLYFYWYRQILGQKVEFLVSFYNNEISEKSEIFDDQFSVERPDGSNFTLKIRSTKLEDSAMYFCASRGAGGLPYEQYFGPGTRLTVT.

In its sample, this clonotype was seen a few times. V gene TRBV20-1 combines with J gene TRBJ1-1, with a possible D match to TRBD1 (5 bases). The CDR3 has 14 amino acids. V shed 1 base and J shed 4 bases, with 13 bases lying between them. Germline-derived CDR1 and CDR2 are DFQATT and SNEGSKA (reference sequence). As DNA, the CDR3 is TGCAGTGCTAGAGTCGCGGGGCCGGCCACTGAAGCTTTCTTT. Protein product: CSARVAGPATEAFF.

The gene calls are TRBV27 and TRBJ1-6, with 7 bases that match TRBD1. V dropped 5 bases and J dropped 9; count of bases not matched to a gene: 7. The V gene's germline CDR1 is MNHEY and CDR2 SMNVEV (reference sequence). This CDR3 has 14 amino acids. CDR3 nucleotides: TGTGCCAGCAGTCTCCAGGGGGGGGCTTCACCCCTCCACTTT. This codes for CASSLQGGASPLHF.

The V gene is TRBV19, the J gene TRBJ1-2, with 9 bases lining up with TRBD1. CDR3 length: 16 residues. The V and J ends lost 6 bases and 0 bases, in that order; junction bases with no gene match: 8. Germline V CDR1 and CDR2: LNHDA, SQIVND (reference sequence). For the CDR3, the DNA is TGTGCCAGTAGCCGAACAAGGACAGGGGCTAACTATGGCTACACCTTC. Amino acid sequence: CASSRTRTGANYGYTF.

The CDR3 DNA sequence: TGTGCCAGCTCTACGACCGGGACAGGGGAAAAGACCCAGTACTTC. It translates to CASSTTGTGEKTQYF. The V gene is TRBV18, the J gene TRBJ2-5, with 10 bases aligning to TRBD1. From germline, CDR1 is KGHSH and CDR2 LQKENI. The CDR3 runs to 15 residues. J lost 6 bases, V lost 6 bases, and 10 bases had no gene match.

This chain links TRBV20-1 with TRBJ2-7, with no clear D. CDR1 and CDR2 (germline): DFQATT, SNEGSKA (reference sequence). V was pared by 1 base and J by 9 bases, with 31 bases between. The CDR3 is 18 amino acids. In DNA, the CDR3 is TGCAGTGCTAGAGGCCCGGGTGTGGCCCGAGGATCGCCTTCGTCGCAGTACTTC. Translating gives CSARGPGVARGSPSSQYF.

CDR3 amino acids: CASSYWETQYF. The CDR3 coding sequence is TGTGCCAGCAGTTACTGGGAGACCCAGTACTTC. The chain has TRBV6-2 or TRBV6-3 and TRBJ2-5; unclear D gene. The germline V gene has CDR1 MNHEY and CDR2 SVGEGT. The CDR3 has 11 amino acids. The V end was cut by 1 base, the J end by 5 bases, with 2 bases between.

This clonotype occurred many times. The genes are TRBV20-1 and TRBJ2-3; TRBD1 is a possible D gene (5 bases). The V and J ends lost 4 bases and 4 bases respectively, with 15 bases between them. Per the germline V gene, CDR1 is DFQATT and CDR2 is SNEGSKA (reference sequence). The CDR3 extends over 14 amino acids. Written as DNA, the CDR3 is TGCAGTGCTAATGGGGCAGGGTGGGCAGATACGCAGTATTTT. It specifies CSANGAGWADTQYF.

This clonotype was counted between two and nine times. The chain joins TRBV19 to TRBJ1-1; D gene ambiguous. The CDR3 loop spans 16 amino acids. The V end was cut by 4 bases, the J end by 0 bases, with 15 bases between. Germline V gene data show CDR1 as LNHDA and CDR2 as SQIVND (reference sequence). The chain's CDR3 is CASSTRRSIMNTEAFF. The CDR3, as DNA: TGTGCCAGTAGTACCCGACGGTCCATCATGAACACTGAAGCTTTCTTT.

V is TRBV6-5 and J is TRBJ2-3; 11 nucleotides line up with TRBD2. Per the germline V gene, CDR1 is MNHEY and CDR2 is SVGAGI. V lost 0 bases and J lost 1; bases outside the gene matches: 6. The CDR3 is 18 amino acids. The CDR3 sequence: CASSYSSSGGWGTDTQYF. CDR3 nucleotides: TGTGCCAGCAGTTACTCGTCTAGCGGGGGGTGGGGCACAGATACGCAGTATTTT.